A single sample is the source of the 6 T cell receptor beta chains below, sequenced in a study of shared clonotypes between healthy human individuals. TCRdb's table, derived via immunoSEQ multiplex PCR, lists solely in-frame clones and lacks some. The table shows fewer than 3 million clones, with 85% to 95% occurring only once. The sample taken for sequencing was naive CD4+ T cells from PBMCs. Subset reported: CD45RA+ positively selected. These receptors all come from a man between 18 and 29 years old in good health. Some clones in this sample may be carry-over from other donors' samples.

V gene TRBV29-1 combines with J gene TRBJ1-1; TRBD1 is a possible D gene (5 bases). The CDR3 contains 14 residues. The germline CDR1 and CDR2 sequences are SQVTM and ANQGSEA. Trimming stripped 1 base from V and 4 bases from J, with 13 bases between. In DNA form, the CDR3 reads TGCAGCGTTGAAGGGCGGGGCTTGAGCACTGAAGCTTTCTTT. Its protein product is CSVEGRGLSTEAFF.

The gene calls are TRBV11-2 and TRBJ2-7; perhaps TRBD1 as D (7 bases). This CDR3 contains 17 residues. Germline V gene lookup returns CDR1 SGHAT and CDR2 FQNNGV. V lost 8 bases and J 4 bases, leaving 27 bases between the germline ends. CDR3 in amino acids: CASRLPSGQGGSYEQYF. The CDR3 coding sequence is TGTGCCAGCCGATTGCCTAGTGGTCAGGGGGGAAGTTACGAGCAGTACTTC.

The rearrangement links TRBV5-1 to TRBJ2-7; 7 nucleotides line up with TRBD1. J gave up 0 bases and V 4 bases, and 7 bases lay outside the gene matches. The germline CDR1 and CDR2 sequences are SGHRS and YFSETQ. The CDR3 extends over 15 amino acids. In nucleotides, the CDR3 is TGCGCCAGCAGCGCCGGGGACAGCCTCTCCTACGAGCAGTACTTC. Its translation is CASSAGDSLSYEQYF.

CDR3 sequence reads: CASSPGWGNQPQHF. In DNA form, the CDR3 reads TGTGCCAGCTCACCGGGGTGGGGAAATCAGCCCCAGCATTTT. The V and J genes are TRBV18 and TRBJ1-5, with D unresolved. The CDR3 is made up of 14 amino acids. V lost 3 bases and J lost 4, with 10 bases in between. CDR1 KGHSH and CDR2 LQKENI come from the germline V gene.

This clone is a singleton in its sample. CDR3 nucleotide sequence: TGTGCCAGCAGTTCCAGGTTAGCGGGAGATTACAATGAGCAGTTCTTC. Translation gives CASSSRLAGDYNEQFF. The genes are TRBV6-5 and TRBJ2-1, with 9 bases aligning to TRBD2. The germline V gene has CDR1 MNHEY and CDR2 SVGAGI. The CDR3 is 16 residues long. V was pared by 4 bases and J by 4 bases, with 8 bases of the junction left unmatched.

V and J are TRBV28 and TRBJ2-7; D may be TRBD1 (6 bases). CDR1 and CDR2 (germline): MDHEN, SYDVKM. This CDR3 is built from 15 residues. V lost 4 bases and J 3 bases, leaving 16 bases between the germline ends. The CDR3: CASSSPETGFYEQYF. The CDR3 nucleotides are TGTGCCAGCAGTTCCCCCGAAACAGGGTTCTACGAGCAGTACTTC.